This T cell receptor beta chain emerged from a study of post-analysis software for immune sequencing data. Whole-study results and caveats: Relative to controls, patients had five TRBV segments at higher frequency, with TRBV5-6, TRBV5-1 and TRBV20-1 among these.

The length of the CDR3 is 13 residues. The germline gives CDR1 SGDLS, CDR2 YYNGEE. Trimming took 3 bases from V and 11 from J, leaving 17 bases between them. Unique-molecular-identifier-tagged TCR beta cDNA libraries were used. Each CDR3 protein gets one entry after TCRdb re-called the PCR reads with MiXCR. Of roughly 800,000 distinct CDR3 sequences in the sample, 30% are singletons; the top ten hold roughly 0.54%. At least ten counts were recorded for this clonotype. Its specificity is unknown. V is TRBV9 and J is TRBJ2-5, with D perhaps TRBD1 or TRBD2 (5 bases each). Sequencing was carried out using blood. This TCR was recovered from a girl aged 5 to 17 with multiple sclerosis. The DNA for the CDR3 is TGTGCCAGCAGCGCCGGGACGTCGGTATCGCAGTACTTC. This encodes CASSAGTSVSQYF.